This TCR beta chain stems from a study of T cell responses to AZD1222 COVID-19 vaccine. The method was immunoSEQ multiplex PCR; TCRdb's version includes in-frame clones alone and lacks a portion of them. This table holds 80,000 to 130,000 clones, 80% to 90% found once. Of note for this clone: Antigen: not known.

Study findings and constraints: With two AZD1222 doses given, Spike-specific TCR breadth and depth both rose. Among the donors, most were white British and more were female, and clonal diversity was possibly underestimated.

The TCR was taken from an adult in good health. Material: peripheral blood, obtained on day 0 of AZD1222 vaccination.

The CDR3 sequence: CASSRDTDSPATF. In DNA, the CDR3 is TGTGCCAGCAGCCGCGATACGGACAGTCCCGCCACCTTC. The chain couples TRBV7-9 to TRBJ1-2, with D possibly being TRBD1 (6 bases). The CDR3 has 13 amino acids. Germline V gives CDR1 SEHNR, CDR2 FQNEAQ (reference sequence). The V gene lost 5 bases and the J gene lost 13 bases, with 20 bases spanning the gap.